This T cell receptor beta chain was recovered during a study of T cell responses to AZD1222 COVID-19 vaccine. Germline-derived CDR1 and CDR2 are SGDLS and YYNGEE. The CDR3 consists of 16 residues. V was trimmed by 0 bases and J by 0 bases, leaving 7 bases between them. Turning to this clone: Its target is unknown.

Findings and limits, study-wide: Among the donors, most were white British and more were female, and clonal diversity was possibly underestimated. Of the AZD1222 recipients, only 5 or 6 were seropositive at baseline.

Generated by immunoSEQ multiplex PCR, the TCRdb table keeps only in-frame clones and is missing some. The sample lists around 6,100 clones; approximately 89% were seen once. The chain combines TRBV9 with TRBJ2-6; D is unresolved. The sample was peripheral blood, taken 28 days after the second AZD1222 dose. The sequence came from an adult who received the AZD1222 COVID-19 vaccine. CDR3 sequence: CASSVGSISGANVLTF. As DNA, the CDR3 is TGTGCCAGCAGCGTAGGTAGTATCTCTGGGGCCAACGTCCTGACTTTC.